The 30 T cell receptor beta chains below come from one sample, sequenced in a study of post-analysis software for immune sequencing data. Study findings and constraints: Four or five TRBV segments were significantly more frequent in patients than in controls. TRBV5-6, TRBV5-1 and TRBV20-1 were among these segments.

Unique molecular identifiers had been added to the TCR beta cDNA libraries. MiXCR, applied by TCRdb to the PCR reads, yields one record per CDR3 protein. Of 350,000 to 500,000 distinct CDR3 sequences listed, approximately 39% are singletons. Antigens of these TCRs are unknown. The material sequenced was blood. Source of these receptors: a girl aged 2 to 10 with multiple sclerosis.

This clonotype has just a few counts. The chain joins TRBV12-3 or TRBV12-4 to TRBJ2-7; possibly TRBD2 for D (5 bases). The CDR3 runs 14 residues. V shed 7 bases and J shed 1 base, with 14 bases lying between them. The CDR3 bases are TGTGCCAGCACGGGGTTATTGGGGTCCTACGAGCAGTACTTC. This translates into CASTGLLGSYEQYF.

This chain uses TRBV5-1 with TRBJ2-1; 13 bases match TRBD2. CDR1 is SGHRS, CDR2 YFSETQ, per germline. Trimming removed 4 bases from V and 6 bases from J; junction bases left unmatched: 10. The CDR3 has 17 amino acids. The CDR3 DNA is TGCGCCAGCAGCGCACCGACTAGCGGGAGGAATTTCAATGAGCAGTTCTTC. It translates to CASSAPTSGRNFNEQFF.

The CDR3 DNA is TGTGCCAGCAGCTTCGGGACAGGGATCGGCTACACCTTC. Translated: CASSFGTGIGYTF. The chain uses TRBV7-9 and TRBJ1-2; 9 positions agree with TRBD1. CDR1 and CDR2 from the germline V gene are SEHNR and FQNEAQ (reference sequence). V shed 3 bases and J 8 bases; nucleotides not matched to a gene: 4. The CDR3 length is 13 residues.

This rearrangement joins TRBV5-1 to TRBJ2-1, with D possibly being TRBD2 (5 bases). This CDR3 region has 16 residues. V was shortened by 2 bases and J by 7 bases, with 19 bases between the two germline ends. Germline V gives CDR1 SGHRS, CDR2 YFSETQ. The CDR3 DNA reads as TGCGCCAGCAGCTTTAGCGTGTGGCCCCCCCGGAATGAGCAGTTCTTC. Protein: CASSFSVWPPRNEQFF.

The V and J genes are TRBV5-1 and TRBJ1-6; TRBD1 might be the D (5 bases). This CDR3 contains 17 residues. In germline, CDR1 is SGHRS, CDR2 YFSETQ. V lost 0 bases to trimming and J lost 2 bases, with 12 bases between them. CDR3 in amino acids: CASSLGRESAYNSPLHF. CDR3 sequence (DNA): TGCGCCAGCAGCTTGGGCAGGGAGTCCGCCTATAATTCACCCCTCCACTTT.

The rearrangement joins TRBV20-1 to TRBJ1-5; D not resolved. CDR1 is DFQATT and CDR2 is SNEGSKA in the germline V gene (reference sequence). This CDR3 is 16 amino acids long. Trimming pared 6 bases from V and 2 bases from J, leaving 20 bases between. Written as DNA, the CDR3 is TGCAGTGCCTCGAGTGCGGGTCCCACACGCAATCAGCCCCAGCATTTT. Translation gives CSASSAGPTRNQPQHF.

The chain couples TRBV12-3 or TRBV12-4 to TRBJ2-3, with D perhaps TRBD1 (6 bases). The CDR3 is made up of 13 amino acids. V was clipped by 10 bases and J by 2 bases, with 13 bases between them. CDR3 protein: CATTDSVTDTQYF. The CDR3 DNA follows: TGTGCCACGACGGACAGCGTCACAGATACGCAGTATTTT.

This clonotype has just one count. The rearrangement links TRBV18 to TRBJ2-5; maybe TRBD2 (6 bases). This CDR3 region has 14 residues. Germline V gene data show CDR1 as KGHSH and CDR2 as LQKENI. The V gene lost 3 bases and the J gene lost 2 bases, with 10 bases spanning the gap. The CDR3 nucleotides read TGTGCCAGCTCACCGGAGGGACCGCAAGAGACCCAGTACTTC. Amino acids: CASSPEGPQETQYF.

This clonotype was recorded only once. CDR3: CASSDRGGLNTEAFF. CDR3 sequence (DNA): TGTGCCAGCAGCGATCGGGGGGGATTGAACACTGAAGCTTTCTTT. The chain uses TRBV7-2 and TRBJ1-1, with a weak D call TRBD1 (5 bases). Germline V gives CDR1 SGHTA, CDR2 FQGNSA. CDR3 size: 15 residues. Deletions cut 5 bases from V and 0 bases from J, with 13 bases between.

DNA for the CDR3: TGTGCCAGCAGTTCCCAAGGAAGTCTCAATCAGCCCCAGCATTTT. The encoded protein is CASSSQGSLNQPQHF. The rearrangement links TRBV28 to TRBJ1-5; D is uncertain. This CDR3 is built from 15 residues. Germline-derived CDR1 and CDR2 are MDHEN and SYDVKM. Trimming stripped 4 bases from V and 3 bases from J, with 13 bases between.

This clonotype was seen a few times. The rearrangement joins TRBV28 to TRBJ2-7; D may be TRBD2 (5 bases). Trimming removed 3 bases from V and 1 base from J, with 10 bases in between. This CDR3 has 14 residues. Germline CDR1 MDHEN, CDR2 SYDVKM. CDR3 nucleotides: TGTGCCAGCAGTTTGGACTGGGGTTCCTACGAGCAGTACTTC. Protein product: CASSLDWGSYEQYF.

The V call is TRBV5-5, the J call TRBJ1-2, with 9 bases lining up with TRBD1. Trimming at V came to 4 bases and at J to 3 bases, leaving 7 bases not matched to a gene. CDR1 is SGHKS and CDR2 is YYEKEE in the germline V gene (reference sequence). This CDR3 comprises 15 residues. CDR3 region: CASSDNTGGYYGYTF. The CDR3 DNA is TGTGCCAGCAGCGACAACACAGGGGGCTACTATGGCTACACCTTC.

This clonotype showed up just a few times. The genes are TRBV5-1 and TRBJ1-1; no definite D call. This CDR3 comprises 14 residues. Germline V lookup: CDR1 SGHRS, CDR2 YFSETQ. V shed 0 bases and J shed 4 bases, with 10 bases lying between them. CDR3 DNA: TGCGCCAGCAGCTTGGAAGGTTATGCCACTGAAGCTTTCTTT. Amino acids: CASSLEGYATEAFF.

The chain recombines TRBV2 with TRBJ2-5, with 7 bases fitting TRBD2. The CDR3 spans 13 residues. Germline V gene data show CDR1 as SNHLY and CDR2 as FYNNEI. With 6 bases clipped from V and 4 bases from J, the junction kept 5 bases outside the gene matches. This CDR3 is CASRQLAPETQYF. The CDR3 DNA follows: TGTGCCAGCAGACAACTAGCGCCAGAGACCCAGTACTTC.

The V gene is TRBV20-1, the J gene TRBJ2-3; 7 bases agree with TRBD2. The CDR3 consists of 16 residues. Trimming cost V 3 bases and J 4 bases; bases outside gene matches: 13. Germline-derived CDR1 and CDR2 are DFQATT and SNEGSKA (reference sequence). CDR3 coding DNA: TGCAGTGCTAGTTCCAGCGGGGAAGCTGCGGCAGATACGCAGTATTTT. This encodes CSASSSGEAAADTQYF.

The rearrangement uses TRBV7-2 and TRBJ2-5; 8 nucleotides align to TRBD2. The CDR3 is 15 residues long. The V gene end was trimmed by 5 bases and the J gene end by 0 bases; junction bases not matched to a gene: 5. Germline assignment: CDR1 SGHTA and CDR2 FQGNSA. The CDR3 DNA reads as TGTGCCAGCAGCCGCAGCGGGAGCCACCAAGAGACCCAGTACTTC. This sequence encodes CASSRSGSHQETQYF.

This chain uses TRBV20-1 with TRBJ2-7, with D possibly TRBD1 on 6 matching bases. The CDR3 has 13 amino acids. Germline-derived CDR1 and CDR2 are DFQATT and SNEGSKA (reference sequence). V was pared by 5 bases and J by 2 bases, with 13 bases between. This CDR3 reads CSARGTTAYEQYF. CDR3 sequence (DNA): TGCAGTGCTCGAGGGACAACAGCCTACGAGCAGTACTTC.

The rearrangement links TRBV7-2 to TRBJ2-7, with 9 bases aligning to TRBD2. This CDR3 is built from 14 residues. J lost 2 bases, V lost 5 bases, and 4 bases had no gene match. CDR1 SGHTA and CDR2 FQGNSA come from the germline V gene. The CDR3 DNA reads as TGTGCCAGCAGCACCCCTAGCGGGGCCTACGAGCAGTACTTC. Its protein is CASSTPSGAYEQYF.

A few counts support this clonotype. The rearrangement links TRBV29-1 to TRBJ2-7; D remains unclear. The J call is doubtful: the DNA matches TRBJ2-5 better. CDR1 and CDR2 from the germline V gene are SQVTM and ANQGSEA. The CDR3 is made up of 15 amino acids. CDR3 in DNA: TGCAGCGTTGAAGATCAAGGGATTTGGGAAGAGACCCAGTACTTC. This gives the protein CSVEDQGIWEETQYF.

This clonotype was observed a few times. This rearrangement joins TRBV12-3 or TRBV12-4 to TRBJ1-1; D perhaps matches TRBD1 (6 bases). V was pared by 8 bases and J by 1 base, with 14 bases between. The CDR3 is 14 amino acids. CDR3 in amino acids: CASGSYRENTEAFF. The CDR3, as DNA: TGTGCCAGCGGATCCTACAGGGAGAACACTGAAGCTTTCTTT.

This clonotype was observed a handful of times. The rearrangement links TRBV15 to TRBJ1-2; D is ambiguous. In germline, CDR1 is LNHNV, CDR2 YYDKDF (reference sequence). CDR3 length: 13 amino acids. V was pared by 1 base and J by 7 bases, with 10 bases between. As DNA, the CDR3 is TGTGCCACCAGCAGAGTTCTCGACGGTGGCTACACCTTC. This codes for CATSRVLDGGYTF. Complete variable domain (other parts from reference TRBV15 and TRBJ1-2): DAMVIQNPRYQVTQFGKPVTLSCSQTLNHNVMYWYQQKSSQAPKLLFHYYDKDFNNEADTPDNFQSRRPNTSFCFLDIRSPGLGDTAMYLCATSRVLDGGYTFGSGTRLTVV.

CDR3 sequence reads: CASSLNRDNSPLHF. The CDR3 DNA reads TGCGCCAGCAGCTTGAACAGGGACAATTCACCCCTCCACTTT. The chain is built from TRBV5-1 and TRBJ1-6; tentatively, D is TRBD1 (6 bases). V was shortened by 1 base and J by 7 bases, with 9 bases between the two germline ends. The CDR3 has 14 amino acids. In germline, CDR1 is SGHRS, CDR2 YFSETQ. Full variable domain (remainder filled in from reference TRBV5-1 and TRBJ1-6): KAGVTQTPRYLIKTRGQQVTLSCSPISGHRSVSWYQQTPGQGLQFLFEYFSETQRNKGNFPGRFSGRQFSNSRSEMNVSTLELGDSALYLCASSLNRDNSPLHFGNGTRLTVT.

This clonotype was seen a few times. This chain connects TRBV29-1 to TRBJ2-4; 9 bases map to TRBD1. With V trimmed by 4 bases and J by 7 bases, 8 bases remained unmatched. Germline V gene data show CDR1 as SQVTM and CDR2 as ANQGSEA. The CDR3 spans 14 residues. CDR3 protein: CSVAVGQGNNIQYF. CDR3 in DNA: TGCAGCGTTGCCGTCGGACAGGGGAACAACATTCAGTACTTC.

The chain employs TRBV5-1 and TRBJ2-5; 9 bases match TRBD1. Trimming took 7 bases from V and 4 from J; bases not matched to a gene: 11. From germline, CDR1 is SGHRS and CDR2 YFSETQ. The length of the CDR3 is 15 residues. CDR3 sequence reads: CASCAPGTGLETQYF. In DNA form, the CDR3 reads TGCGCCAGCTGCGCTCCCGGGACAGGGCTAGAGACCCAGTACTTC.

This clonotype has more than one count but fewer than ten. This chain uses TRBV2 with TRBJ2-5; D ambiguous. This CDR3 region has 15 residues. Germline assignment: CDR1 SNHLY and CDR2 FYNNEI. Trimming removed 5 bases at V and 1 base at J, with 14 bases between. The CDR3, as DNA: TGTGCCAGCAGTCCGATTATTGGACGCCAAGAGACCCAGTACTTC. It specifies CASSPIIGRQETQYF.

The DNA for the CDR3 is TGCGCCAGCAGCCGAACGGGACGGCAAGAGACCCAGTACTTC. This translates into CASSRTGRQETQYF. This chain uses TRBV4-3 with TRBJ2-5; D is perhaps TRBD1 or TRBD2 (5 bases each). Looked up from germline, CDR1 is LGHNA and CDR2 is YSLEER. The CDR3 spans 14 residues. V lost 4 bases, J lost 2 bases, and 11 bases lay in between.

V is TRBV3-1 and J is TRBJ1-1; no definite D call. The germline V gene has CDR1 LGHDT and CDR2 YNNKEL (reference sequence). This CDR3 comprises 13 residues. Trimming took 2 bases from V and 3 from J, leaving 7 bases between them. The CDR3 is CASSQSLHTEAFF. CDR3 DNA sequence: TGTGCCAGCAGCCAATCCCTCCACACTGAAGCTTTCTTT.

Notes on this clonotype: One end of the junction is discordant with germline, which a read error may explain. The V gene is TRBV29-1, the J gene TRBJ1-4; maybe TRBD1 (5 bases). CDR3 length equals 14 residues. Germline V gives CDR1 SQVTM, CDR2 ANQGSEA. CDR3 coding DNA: TGCAGCGTTGGGTTGTATGGGTTGACAGAAAAACGGTTTTTT. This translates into CSVGLYGLTEKRFF.

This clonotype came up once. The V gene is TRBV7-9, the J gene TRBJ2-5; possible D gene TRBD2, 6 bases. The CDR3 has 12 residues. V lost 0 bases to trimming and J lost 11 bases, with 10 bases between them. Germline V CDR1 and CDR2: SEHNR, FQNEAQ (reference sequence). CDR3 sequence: CASSLASAGQYF. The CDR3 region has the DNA TGTGCCAGCAGCTTAGCGTCTGCGGGACAGTACTTC.

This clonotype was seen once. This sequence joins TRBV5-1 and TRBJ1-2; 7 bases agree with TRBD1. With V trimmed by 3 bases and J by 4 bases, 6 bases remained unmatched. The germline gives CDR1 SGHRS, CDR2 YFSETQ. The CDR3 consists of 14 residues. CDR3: CASSSSGQSYGYTF. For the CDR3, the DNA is TGCGCCAGCAGCTCGTCGGGACAGTCCTATGGCTACACCTTC.